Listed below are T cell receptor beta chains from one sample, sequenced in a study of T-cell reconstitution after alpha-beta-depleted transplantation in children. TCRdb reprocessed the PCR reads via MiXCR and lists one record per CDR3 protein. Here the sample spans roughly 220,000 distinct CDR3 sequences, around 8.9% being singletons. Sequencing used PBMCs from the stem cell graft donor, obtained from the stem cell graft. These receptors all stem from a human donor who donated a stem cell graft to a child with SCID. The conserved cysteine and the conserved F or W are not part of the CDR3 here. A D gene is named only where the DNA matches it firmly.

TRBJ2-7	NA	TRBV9	ASSVGTQSYEQY
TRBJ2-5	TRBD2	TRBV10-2	ASREGSGDQETQY
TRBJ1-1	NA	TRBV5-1	ASSSGTGSGTEAF
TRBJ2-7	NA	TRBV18	ASSPPELYEQY
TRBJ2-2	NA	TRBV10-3	AIEQTGENAGELF
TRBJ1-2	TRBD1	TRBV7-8	ASSSTSRQGAANYGYT
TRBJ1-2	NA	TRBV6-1	ASSSITSGGRAGYT
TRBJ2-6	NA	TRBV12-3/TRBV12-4	ASSLTASSGANVLT
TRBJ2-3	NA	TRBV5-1	ASSLVPGLWTDTQY
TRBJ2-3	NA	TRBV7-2	ASSLAGLRADTQY
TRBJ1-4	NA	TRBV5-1	ASSEDSGFNEKLF
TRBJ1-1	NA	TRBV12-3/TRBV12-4	ASMIIANTEAF